One sample yielded the 16 T cell receptor beta chains listed below, sequenced in a study of blood T cell repertoires in COVID-19. Clones were sequenced by immunoSEQ multiplex PCR, and TCRdb holds only the in-frame ones, with some missing. The table has 100,000 to 150,000 clones, more than 80% seen once. The sample consisted of peripheral blood. These receptors were obtained from a woman older than 75 with COVID-19, enrolled during active disease.

The chain links TRBV7-2 to TRBJ1-6; 7 positions agree with TRBD1. The J segment lost 5 bases and the V segment lost 5 bases, leaving 3 bases of the junction unmatched. CDR1 and CDR2 (germline): SGHTA, FQGNSA. The CDR3 is 14 residues long. The CDR3 DNA reads as TGTGCCAGCAGCCCCGGACAGGATAATTCACCCCTCCACTTT. The encoded protein is CASSPGQDNSPLHF.

J is TRBJ1-2 and V is TRBV29-1; D perhaps matches TRBD1 (5 bases). V lost 5 bases and J lost 3, with 13 bases in between. Germline CDR1 is SQVTM and CDR2 is ANQGSEA. The CDR3 is 13 amino acids. This CDR3 reads CSVSTASHYGYTF. CDR3 DNA sequence: TGCAGCGTTTCGACAGCCTCCCACTATGGCTACACCTTC.

This chain connects TRBV5-8 to TRBJ1-5, with no clear D. CDR3 length: 17 residues. V gave up 1 base and J gave up 0 bases, with 14 bases separating them. Germline assignment: CDR1 SGHTS and CDR2 YDEGEE. The CDR3 region is CASSLFVQDNSNQPQHF. CDR3 bases: TGTGCCAGCAGCTTGTTCGTCCAGGATAATAGCAATCAGCCCCAGCATTTT.

This clone was seen a single time. V usage is TRBV5-6 and J usage is TRBJ1-5; D is ambiguous. CDR1 is SGHDT and CDR2 is YYEEEE in the germline V gene. The CDR3 runs to 14 residues. V was shortened by 1 base and J by 6 bases, with 11 bases between the two germline ends. In nucleotides, the CDR3 is TGTGCCAGCAGCTTGAGAGGGAGTTTTCAGCCCCAGCATTTT. It yields the protein CASSLRGSFQPQHF.

The rearrangement joins TRBV3-1 (or the pseudogene TRBV3-2) to TRBJ2-3; possibly TRBD2 for D (5 bases). CDR1 and CDR2 from the germline V gene are LGHDT and YNNKEL (reference sequence). V lost 1 base and J 0 bases, leaving 14 bases between the germline ends. This CDR3 has 17 amino acids. In nucleotides, the CDR3 is TGTGCCAGCAGCCAAGTTCGTCCGGGAACTAGCACAGATACGCAGTATTTT. It specifies CASSQVRPGTSTDTQYF.

This chain uses TRBV6-1 with TRBJ1-1, with D tentatively TRBD1 (6 bases). The CDR3 is 16 residues long. The V end lost 3 bases, the J end lost 6 bases, and 20 bases lay between the germline ends. The germline V gene has CDR1 MNHNS and CDR2 SASEGT. The CDR3 DNA sequence: TGTGCCAGCAGTGAGGCGACAGGACGTCGAGCTCCTGAAGCTTTCTTT. Translated: CASSEATGRRAPEAFF.

J is TRBJ2-1 and V is TRBV19, with D perhaps TRBD2 (5 bases). The CDR3 loop spans 12 amino acids. The germline V gene encodes CDR1 LNHDA and CDR2 SQIVND (reference sequence). Trimming shortened V by 6 bases and J by 3 bases, and 6 bases separated the two germline ends. The CDR3 protein is CASRRDYNEQFF. The CDR3 nucleotides are TGTGCCAGTAGACGGGACTACAATGAGCAGTTCTTC.

This sequence joins TRBV19 and TRBJ1-1; TRBD1 is a possible D gene (6 bases). Germline V gives CDR1 LNHDA, CDR2 SQIVND (reference sequence). V lost 2 bases and J lost 5, with 21 bases in between. CDR3 length: 17 residues. Written as DNA, the CDR3 is TGTGCCAGTAGTATACTGGCAGGGATAACAGGGAAAACTGAAGCTTTCTTT. This codes for CASSILAGITGKTEAFF.

Here the CDR3 reads CASSSPDIYNEQFF. The CDR3 coding sequence is TGTGCCAGCAGTTCCCCCGACATCTACAATGAGCAGTTCTTC. The chain uses TRBV28 and TRBJ2-1; no clear D. Germline V gene lookup returns CDR1 MDHEN and CDR2 SYDVKM. This CDR3 spans 14 amino acids. V lost 4 bases and J lost 3, with 10 bases in between.

In this sample, this clone turned up once. V usage is TRBV9 and J usage is TRBJ2-1, with 10 bases identical to TRBD2. The length of the CDR3 is 13 residues. The V gene's germline CDR1 is SGDLS and CDR2 YYNGEE. Losses at the gene ends were 3 bases for V and 11 bases for J; bases not matched to a gene: 5. CDR3 sequence (DNA): TGTGCCAGCAGCGACGGGACTAGCGCCCAGCAGTTCTTC. Its translation: CASSDGTSAQQFF.

The gene calls are TRBV3-1 (or the pseudogene TRBV3-2) and TRBJ1-5; D is unresolved. This CDR3 has 15 amino acids. V lost 1 base and J 0 bases, leaving 7 bases between the germline ends. CDR1 and CDR2 from the germline V gene are LGHDT and YNNKEL (reference sequence). In DNA, the CDR3 is TGTGCCAGCAGCCAAGGTGACATTAGCAATCAGCCCCAGCATTTT. As protein: CASSQGDISNQPQHF.

The chain is built from TRBV7-2 and TRBJ1-2; D is unclear. CDR1 is SGHTA, CDR2 FQGNSA, per germline. V shed 0 bases and J shed 4 bases, with 9 bases lying between them. The CDR3 contains 14 residues. In DNA, the CDR3 is TGTGCCAGCAGCTTAGCGGTCCAGGCCTATGGCTACACCTTC. Amino acid sequence: CASSLAVQAYGYTF.

The J gene is TRBJ2-3, the V gene TRBV19, with 9 bases that match TRBD1. There are 13 residues in the CDR3. V lost 4 bases to trimming and J lost 13 bases; unmatched junction nucleotides: 9. Looked up from germline, CDR1 is LNHDA and CDR2 is SQIVND (reference sequence). Here the CDR3 reads CASSTTGGGKKYF. The CDR3 nucleotides are TGTGCCAGTAGTACCACAGGGGGCGGGAAAAAGTATTTT.

The chain employs TRBV7-9 and TRBJ2-3; TRBD2 agrees at 11 bases. The CDR3 loop spans 15 amino acids. J was trimmed by 2 bases and V by 5 bases; bases with no gene match: 3. The germline gives CDR1 SEHNR, CDR2 FQNEAQ (reference sequence). The CDR3 here is CASSPGLAATDTQYF. In DNA form, the CDR3 reads TGTGCCAGCAGCCCGGGACTAGCGGCCACAGATACGCAGTATTTT. Drawing the rest from reference TRBV7-9 and TRBJ2-3, the complete variable domain is DTGVSQNPRHKITKRGQNVTFRCDPISEHNRLYWYRQTLGQGPEFLTYFQNEAQLEKSRLLSDRFSAERPKGSFSTLEIQRTEQGDSAMYLCASSPGLAATDTQYFGPGTRLTVL.

Only a few counts were recorded for this clone. The chain recombines TRBV6-4 with TRBJ2-1, with no clear D. Deletions cut 0 bases from V and 6 bases from J, with 12 bases between. Germline assignment: CDR1 MRHNA and CDR2 SNTAGT. CDR3 length equals 15 residues. The CDR3 DNA reads TGTGCCAGCAGTGACTCGGGCAGACCGGTCAATGAGCAGTTCTTC. Residues: CASSDSGRPVNEQFF.

This clone was observed a single time. The gene calls are TRBV6-2 or TRBV6-3 and TRBJ2-7; D is uncertain. The CDR3 spans 11 residues. Germline CDR1 MNHEY, CDR2 SVGEGT. V gave up 6 bases and J gave up 5 bases, with 8 bases separating them. The CDR3, as DNA: TGTGCCAGCAGCTCCCCGGACGAGCAGTACTTC. It is translated as CASSSPDEQYF.